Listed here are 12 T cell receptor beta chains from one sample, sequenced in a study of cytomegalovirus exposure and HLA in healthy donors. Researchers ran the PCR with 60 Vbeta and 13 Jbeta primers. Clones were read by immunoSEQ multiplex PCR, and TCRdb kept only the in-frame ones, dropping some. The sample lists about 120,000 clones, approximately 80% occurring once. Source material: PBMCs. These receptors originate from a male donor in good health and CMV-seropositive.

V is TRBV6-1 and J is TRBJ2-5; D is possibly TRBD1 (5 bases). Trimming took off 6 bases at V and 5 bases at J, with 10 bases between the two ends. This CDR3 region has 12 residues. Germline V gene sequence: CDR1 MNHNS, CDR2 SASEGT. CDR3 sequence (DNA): TGTGCCAGCAGACCCCCAGGGGAGACCCAGTACTTC. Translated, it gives CASRPPGETQYF.

The CDR3: CSVGASPEGASNQPQHF. As DNA, the CDR3 is TGCAGCGTTGGGGCCAGTCCCGAGGGGGCTAGCAATCAGCCCCAGCATTTT. This sequence joins TRBV29-1 and TRBJ1-5; 7 positions agree with TRBD1. Losses at the gene ends were 4 bases for V and 0 bases for J; bases not matched to a gene: 12. Germline assignment: CDR1 SQVTM and CDR2 ANQGSEA. This CDR3 is built from 17 residues.

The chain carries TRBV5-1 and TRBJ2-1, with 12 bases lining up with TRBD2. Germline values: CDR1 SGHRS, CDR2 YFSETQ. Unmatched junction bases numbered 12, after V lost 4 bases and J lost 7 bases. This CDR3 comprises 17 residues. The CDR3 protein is CASSPLAGGPARNEQFF. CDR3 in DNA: TGCGCCAGCAGCCCCCTAGCGGGAGGGCCGGCGAGGAATGAGCAGTTCTTC. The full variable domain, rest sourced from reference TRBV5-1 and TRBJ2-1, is KAGVTQTPRYLIKTRGQQVTLSCSPISGHRSVSWYQQTPGQGLQFLFEYFSETQRNKGNFPGRFSGRQFSNSRSEMNVSTLELGDSALYLCASSPLAGGPARNEQFFGPGTRLTVL.

The CDR3 loop is CAWSGTGQGRSPLHF. DNA of the CDR3: TGTGCCTGGAGTGGGACCGGACAGGGAAGGTCACCCCTCCACTTT. The rearrangement uses TRBV30 and TRBJ1-6; 8 nucleotides match TRBD1. Germline V gives CDR1 GTSNPN, CDR2 SVGIG (reference sequence). The CDR3 loop spans 15 amino acids. Germline trimming cut 1 base from V and 10 bases from J; bases unmatched to any gene: 9.

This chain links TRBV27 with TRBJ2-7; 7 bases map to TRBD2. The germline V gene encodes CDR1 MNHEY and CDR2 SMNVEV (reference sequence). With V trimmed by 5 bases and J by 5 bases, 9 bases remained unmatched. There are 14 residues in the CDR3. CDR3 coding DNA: TGTGCCAGCAGTCGAAGGCGGGAGTGGAACGAGCAGTACTTC. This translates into CASSRRREWNEQYF.

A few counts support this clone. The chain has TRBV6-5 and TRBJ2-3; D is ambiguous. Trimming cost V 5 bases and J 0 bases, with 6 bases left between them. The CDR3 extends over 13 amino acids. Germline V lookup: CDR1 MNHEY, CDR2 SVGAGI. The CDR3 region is CASSVSSTDTQYF. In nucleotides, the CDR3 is TGTGCCAGCAGTGTTTCTAGCACAGATACGCAGTATTTT.

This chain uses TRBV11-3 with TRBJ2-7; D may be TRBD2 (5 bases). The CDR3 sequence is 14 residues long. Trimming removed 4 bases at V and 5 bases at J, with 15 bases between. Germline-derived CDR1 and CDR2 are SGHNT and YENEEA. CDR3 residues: CASSSGDPHHEQYF. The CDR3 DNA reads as TGTGCCAGCAGCTCCGGGGATCCCCACCACGAGCAGTACTTC.

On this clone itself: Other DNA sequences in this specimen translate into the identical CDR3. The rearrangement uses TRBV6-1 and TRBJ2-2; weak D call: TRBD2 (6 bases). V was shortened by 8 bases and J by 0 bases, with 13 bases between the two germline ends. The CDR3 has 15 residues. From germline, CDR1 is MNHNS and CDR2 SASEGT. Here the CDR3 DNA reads TGTGCCAGCGGAACCGGGACTGCGAACACCGGGGAGCTGTTTTTT. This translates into CASGTGTANTGELFF.

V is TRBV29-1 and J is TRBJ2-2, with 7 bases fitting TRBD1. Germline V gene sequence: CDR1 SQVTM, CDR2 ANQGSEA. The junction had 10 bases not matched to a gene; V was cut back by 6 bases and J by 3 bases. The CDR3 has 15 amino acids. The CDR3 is CSVKTGAGDTGELFF. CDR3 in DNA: TGCAGCGTCAAAACAGGGGCAGGGGACACCGGGGAGCTGTTTTTT.

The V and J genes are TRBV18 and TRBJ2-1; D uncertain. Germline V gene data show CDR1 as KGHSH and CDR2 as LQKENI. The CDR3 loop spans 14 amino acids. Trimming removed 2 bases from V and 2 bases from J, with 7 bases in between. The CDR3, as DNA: TGTGCCAGCTCACCAGGCGGAGCCTACAATGAGCAGTTCTTC. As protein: CASSPGGAYNEQFF. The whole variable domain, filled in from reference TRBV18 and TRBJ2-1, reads NAGVMQNPRHLVRRRGQEARLRCSPMKGHSHVYWYRQLPEEGLKFMVYLQKENIIDESGMPKERFSAEFPKEGPSILRIQQVVRGDSAAYFCASSPGGAYNEQFFGPGTRLTVL.

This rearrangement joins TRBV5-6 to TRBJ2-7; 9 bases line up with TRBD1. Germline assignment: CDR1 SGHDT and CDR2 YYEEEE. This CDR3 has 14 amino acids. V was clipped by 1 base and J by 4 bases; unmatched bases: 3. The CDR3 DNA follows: TGTGCCAGCAGCTTGTGGGACAGGGTATACGAGCAGTACTTC. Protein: CASSLWDRVYEQYF.

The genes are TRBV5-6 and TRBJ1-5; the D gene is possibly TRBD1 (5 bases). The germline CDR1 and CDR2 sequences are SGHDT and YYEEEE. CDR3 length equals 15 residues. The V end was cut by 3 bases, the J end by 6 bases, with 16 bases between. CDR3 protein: CASSSFRRGSQPQHF. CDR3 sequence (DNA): TGTGCCAGCAGCTCTTTTCGGAGGGGAAGTCAGCCCCAGCATTTT.